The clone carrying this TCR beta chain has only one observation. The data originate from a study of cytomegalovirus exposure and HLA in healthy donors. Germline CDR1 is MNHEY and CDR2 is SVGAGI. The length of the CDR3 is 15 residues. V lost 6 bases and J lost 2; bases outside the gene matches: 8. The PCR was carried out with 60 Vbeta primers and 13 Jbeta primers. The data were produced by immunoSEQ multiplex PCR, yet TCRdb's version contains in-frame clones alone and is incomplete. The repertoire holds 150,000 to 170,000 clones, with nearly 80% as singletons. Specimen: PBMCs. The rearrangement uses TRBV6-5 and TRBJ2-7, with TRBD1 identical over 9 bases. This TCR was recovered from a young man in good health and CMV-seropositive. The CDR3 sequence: CASSYSGTGTYEQYF. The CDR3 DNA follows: TGTGCCAGCAGCTATTCCGGGACAGGGACCTACGAGCAGTACTTC.